These 30 T cell receptor beta chains originate from one sample sequenced in a study of cytomegalovirus exposure and HLA in healthy donors. Both 60 Vbeta primers and 13 Jbeta primers went into the PCR. Sequencing used immunoSEQ multiplex PCR; TCRdb keeps in-frame clones, though not all of them. There are about 200,000 clones in the sample; roughly 80% occur only once, and about 0.22% lies in the top ten. Specimen: PBMCs. The receptors come from a girl aged 2-10 years in good health and CMV-seronegative.

This clone was detected only a few times. V and J are TRBV11-2 and TRBJ2-7; the D is unclear. Trimming took off 3 bases at V and 4 bases at J, with 13 bases between the two ends. This CDR3 has 14 residues. Germline assignment: CDR1 SGHAT and CDR2 FQNNGV. The CDR3 protein is CASSLGIGSYEQYF. The DNA of the CDR3 is TGTGCCAGCAGCTTGGGCATTGGGTCTTACGAGCAGTACTTC.

This chain connects TRBV5-1 to TRBJ2-5; no firm D call. In germline, CDR1 is SGHRS, CDR2 YFSETQ. The CDR3 totals 18 residues. V was trimmed by 0 bases and J by 1 base, leaving 19 bases between them. The CDR3 DNA reads TGCGCCAGCAGCTTGGAGGCGGCTTATTCCATGGCCCAAGAGACCCAGTACTTC. It is translated as CASSLEAAYSMAQETQYF.

The CDR3 protein is CASSEARSGIYSNQPQHF. The CDR3 DNA follows: TGTGCCAGCAGTGAGGCGAGATCGGGGATCTATAGCAATCAGCCCCAGCATTTT. The chain links TRBV28 to TRBJ1-5; D gene unclear. Germline-derived CDR1 and CDR2 are MDHEN and SYDVKM. The V end lost 5 bases, the J end lost 0 bases, and 20 bases lay between the germline ends. The CDR3 spans 18 residues.

The V and J genes are TRBV30 and TRBJ2-7; the match to TRBD2 covers 15 bases. CDR1 is GTSNPN and CDR2 is SVGIG in the germline V gene (reference sequence). V lost 1 base to trimming and J lost 12 bases; unmatched junction nucleotides: 7. CDR3 length: 14 amino acids. CDR3: CAWSGTSGRADPYF. The CDR3 region has the DNA TGTGCCTGGAGTGGGACTAGCGGGAGGGCCGATCCGTACTTC.

The genes are TRBV11-3 and TRBJ1-6; TRBD1 might be the D (5 bases). Germline V gives CDR1 SGHNT, CDR2 YENEEA. The V end was cut by 7 bases, the J end by 8 bases, with 33 bases between. There are 20 residues in the CDR3. CDR3 sequence: CASILSRRDPGPSSDSPLHF. For the CDR3, the DNA is TGTGCCAGCATATTATCGAGACGCGACCCAGGGCCGTCCTCGGATTCACCCCTCCACTTT.

This chain links TRBV5-6 with TRBJ2-1; maybe TRBD2 (7 bases). The V and J ends lost 4 bases and 4 bases respectively, with 12 bases between them. Germline CDR1 is SGHDT and CDR2 is YYEEEE. This CDR3 has 14 amino acids. In DNA form, the CDR3 reads TGTGCCAGCAGCGCGGGGGCCCCATACAATGAGCAGTTCTTC. Translating gives CASSAGAPYNEQFF.

The gene calls are TRBV25-1 and TRBJ1-1, with TRBD1 as a possible D gene (6 bases). V lost 6 bases, J lost 0 bases, and 11 bases lay in between. Germline V gene lookup returns CDR1 MGHDK and CDR2 SYGVNS. There are 14 residues in the CDR3. Here the CDR3 reads CASRGWTVNTEAFF. The CDR3 nucleotides are TGTGCCAGCAGGGGATGGACAGTGAACACTGAAGCTTTCTTT.

Worth noting for this clone: A junction boundary mismatches the germline segment, possibly from a read error. The chain combines TRBV7-9 with TRBJ2-3, with D possibly being TRBD1 (5 bases). This CDR3 contains 12 residues. Germline loops: CDR1 SEHNR, CDR2 FQNEAQ (reference sequence). The CDR3 DNA sequence: TGTTCCAGCAGCCGCTCAGGGGATACGCAGTATTTT. Amino acids: CSSSRSGDTQYF.

This clone appeared once. The CDR3 here is CASSQDSGTYNEQFF. For the CDR3, the DNA is TGCGCCAGCAGCCAAGATTCTGGGACTTACAATGAGCAGTTCTTC. The chain links TRBV4-1 to TRBJ2-1, with D maybe TRBD2 (6 bases). The ends were cut back, 0 bases at V and 4 bases at J, with 10 bases in the middle. This CDR3 comprises 15 residues. Germline CDR1 MGHRA, CDR2 YSYEKL.

The chain carries TRBV19 and TRBJ1-2; D perhaps matches TRBD1 (6 bases). Germline V lookup: CDR1 LNHDA, CDR2 SQIVND (reference sequence). V dropped 4 bases and J dropped 4 bases, with 13 bases sitting between them. There are 14 residues in the CDR3. In DNA form, the CDR3 reads TGTGCCAGTAGTACCGGCGGGGGGCTCTATGGCTACACCTTC. This codes for CASSTGGGLYGYTF.

This clone appeared once. This chain joins TRBV10-3 and TRBJ2-7, with 9 nucleotides matching TRBD2. The CDR3 is 18 amino acids. Per the germline V gene, CDR1 is ENHRY and CDR2 is SYGVKD. Losses at the gene ends were 4 bases for V and 0 bases for J; bases not matched to a gene: 13. The CDR3 coding sequence is TGTGCCATCAGTGTTGGGGGACTAGCCCAGGGTTCCTCCTACGAGCAGTACTTC. Amino acids: CAISVGGLAQGSSYEQYF.

This chain links TRBV7-9 with TRBJ2-2; D remains unclear. The CDR3 sequence is 13 residues long. The V and J ends lost 6 bases and 8 bases respectively, with 13 bases between them. Germline V gives CDR1 SEHNR, CDR2 FQNEAQ (reference sequence). The CDR3, as DNA: TGTGCCAGCAGGACTGAGCTCACAGGGGAGCTGTTTTTT. This gives the protein CASRTELTGELFF.

The chain is built from TRBV27 and TRBJ1-5; maybe TRBD1 (6 bases). V lost 2 bases to trimming and J lost 6 bases, with 11 bases between them. Germline CDR1 and CDR2: MNHEY and SMNVEV (reference sequence). The CDR3 length is 14 residues. The CDR3 DNA is TGTGCCAGCAGTTTAGGGGGCTGGGGTCAGCCCCAGCATTTT. The encoded protein is CASSLGGWGQPQHF.

The chain employs TRBV10-1 and TRBJ1-1; no definite D call. Trimming took 9 bases from V and 0 from J, leaving 14 bases between them. This CDR3 contains 14 residues. The V gene's germline CDR1 is WNHNN and CDR2 SYGVQD (reference sequence). This chain's CDR3 is CARNRCAVNTEAFF. In DNA form, the CDR3 reads TGCGCCAGGAATCGGTGTGCGGTGAACACTGAAGCTTTCTTT.

This chain links TRBV5-4 with TRBJ2-7; tentatively, D is TRBD2 (5 bases). The CDR3 length is 14 residues. Germline values: CDR1 SGHNT, CDR2 YYREEE (reference sequence). The ends were cut back, 4 bases at V and 4 bases at J, with 15 bases in the middle. CDR3 amino acids: CASSPEGRSYEQYF. Written as DNA, the CDR3 is TGTGCCAGCAGCCCCGAGGGCAGGTCATACGAGCAGTACTTC.

V and J are TRBV19 and TRBJ2-1; D uncertain. Trimming took 4 bases from V and 12 from J, leaving 13 bases between them. This CDR3 comprises 12 residues. Per the germline V gene, CDR1 is LNHDA and CDR2 is SQIVND (reference sequence). The CDR3 coding sequence is TGTGCCAGTAGTAGTTCCCCTTCCGGGCAGTTCTTC. Protein sequence: CASSSSPSGQFF.

V is TRBV29-1 and J is TRBJ1-1, with D tentatively TRBD1 (6 bases). Trimming left V 6 bases short and J 0 bases short, with 11 bases between. The CDR3 runs 13 residues. Per the germline V gene, CDR1 is SQVTM and CDR2 is ANQGSEA. CDR3 sequence reads: CSVYRALNTEAFF. The CDR3 DNA follows: TGCAGCGTGTACAGGGCCCTGAACACTGAAGCTTTCTTT.

This clone was picked up one time. The chain uses TRBV29-1 and TRBJ2-1, with TRBD1 matching over 7 bases. From germline, CDR1 is SQVTM and CDR2 ANQGSEA. This CDR3 has 15 amino acids. V shed 4 bases, J shed 0 bases, and the junction held 6 bases outside the gene matches. The CDR3 region is CSVVGRGISYNEQFF. CDR3 sequence (DNA): TGCAGCGTTGTCGGCAGGGGGATCTCCTACAATGAGCAGTTCTTC.

The gene calls are TRBV7-8 and TRBJ2-2, with 13 bases that match TRBD2. V lost 2 bases and J lost 4; bases outside the gene matches: 7. This CDR3 comprises 18 residues. Germline loops: CDR1 SGHVS, CDR2 FQNEAQ. The CDR3 nucleotides are TGTGCCAGCAGCTTAAGGACTAGCGGGAGCGAGGTCACCGGGGAGCTGTTTTTT. Translation: CASSLRTSGSEVTGELFF.

The rearrangement joins TRBV7-9 to TRBJ2-1; a weak D match, TRBD1 (6 bases). The CDR3 contains 13 residues. V was cut by 1 base and J by 5 bases, with 6 bases left in between. Germline CDR1 reads SEHNR; CDR2 reads FQNEAQ (reference sequence). CDR3 in amino acids: CASSLGGHNEQFF. DNA for the CDR3: TGTGCCAGCAGCTTAGGGGGGCACAATGAGCAGTTCTTC.

This clone appeared a single time. The chain recombines TRBV5-1 with TRBJ2-1; 11 bases align to TRBD2. CDR3 length: 15 residues. Trimming removed 7 bases from V and 15 bases from J; junction bases left unmatched: 18. Germline values: CDR1 SGHRS, CDR2 YFSETQ. This chain's CDR3 is CASAPSTSGTRQAFF. Written as DNA, the CDR3 is TGCGCCAGCGCCCCCTCGACTAGCGGGACCCGGCAGGCGTTCTTC.

The gene calls are TRBV7-9 and TRBJ2-2, with D maybe TRBD2 (5 bases). Germline values: CDR1 SEHNR, CDR2 FQNEAQ (reference sequence). CDR3 size: 18 residues. V gave up 2 bases and J gave up 0 bases, with 16 bases separating them. For the CDR3, the DNA is TGTGCCAGCAGCTTATGGTCAGTGGCGGGTGCGAACACCGGGGAGCTGTTTTTT. Translated: CASSLWSVAGANTGELFF.

A few counts support this clone. The V and J genes are TRBV29-1 and TRBJ2-7; 8 bases align to TRBD1. Germline V lookup: CDR1 SQVTM, CDR2 ANQGSEA. The CDR3 contains 12 residues. V lost 6 bases to trimming and J lost 2 bases; unmatched junction nucleotides: 3. This chain's CDR3 is CSVRDRPYEQYF. The CDR3 DNA reads TGCAGCGTCCGGGACAGGCCCTACGAGCAGTACTTC.

The rearrangement links TRBV7-9 to TRBJ2-5; 7 bases agree with TRBD2. With V trimmed by 5 bases and J by 4 bases, 10 bases remained unmatched. There are 15 residues in the CDR3. Per germline, CDR1 SEHNR and CDR2 FQNEAQ (reference sequence). CDR3 coding DNA: TGTGCCAGCAGCCCAAGACTAGCTTCGCGAGAGACCCAGTACTTC. It translates to CASSPRLASRETQYF.

The rearrangement uses TRBV30 and TRBJ2-7; TRBD2 aligns across 7 bases. This CDR3 has 20 residues. Germline loops: CDR1 GTSNPN, CDR2 SVGIG (reference sequence). V was pared by 2 bases and J by 0 bases, with 22 bases of the junction left unmatched. In nucleotides, the CDR3 is TGTGCCTGGAGTCCCTCCTCACTAGCGATATGGAATAAAAGCTCCTACGAGCAGTACTTC. Amino acids: CAWSPSSLAIWNKSSYEQYF.

This chain links TRBV19 with TRBJ1-2; perhaps TRBD1 as D (5 bases). Trimming removed 4 bases at V and 3 bases at J, with 18 bases between. Germline V gene data show CDR1 as LNHDA and CDR2 as SQIVND (reference sequence). CDR3 length: 16 amino acids. CDR3 residues: CASSKSYGRAHYGYTF. The CDR3 DNA sequence: TGTGCCAGTAGTAAATCATATGGCAGGGCGCACTATGGCTACACCTTC.

On this clone itself: Mismatch with germline at one junction end may stem from a read error. The genes are TRBV7-9 and TRBJ2-5; D is ambiguous. This CDR3 comprises 12 residues. In germline, CDR1 is SEHNR, CDR2 FQNEAQ (reference sequence). CDR3 DNA sequence: TGTTCCAGCAGCTTGTCGCAAGAGACCCAGTACTTC. Its translation is CSSSLSQETQYF.

This sequence joins TRBV5-5 and TRBJ1-1; D unclear. Germline V gene sequence: CDR1 SGHKS, CDR2 YYEKEE (reference sequence). The CDR3 consists of 14 residues. Trimming removed 0 bases at V and 4 bases at J, with 10 bases between. As DNA, the CDR3 is TGTGCCAGCAGCTTGGTTATGGCGGGCACTGAAGCTTTCTTT. Translated: CASSLVMAGTEAFF.

The chain couples TRBV6-1 to TRBJ1-4; D is unclear. Between the trimmed V and J ends, which lost 3 bases and 0 bases, there was a span of 11 bases. Germline lookup yields CDR1 MNHNS and CDR2 SASEGT. CDR3 length: 16 amino acids. The CDR3 DNA is TGTGCCAGCAGTGATAGACCGGGAACAACTAATGAAAAACTGTTTTTT. Protein product: CASSDRPGTTNEKLFF.

The chain couples TRBV10-3 to TRBJ1-2; D is possibly TRBD1 (5 bases). Germline V gives CDR1 ENHRY, CDR2 SYGVKD. CDR3 length: 12 amino acids. V gave up 2 bases and J gave up 7 bases, with 8 bases separating them. The CDR3 nucleotides are TGTGCCATCAGTGAGGGCCAGGGTGGCTACACCTTC. Protein product: CAISEGQGGYTF.